The rows below give T cell receptor beta chains drawn from one sample of a study of T cell repertoires in cytomegalovirus infection. TCRdb reprocessed the reads via MiXCR and lists one record per CDR3 protein. Of hundreds of thousands of distinct CDR3 sequences listed, approximately 40% are singletons. No antigen is known for these receptors. The source material was cultured PBMCs, sampled from culture after CMV antigen stimulation. Every receptor here comes from a human donor in good health (CMV status not recorded). Some clones in this sample may be carry-over from other donors' samples. Each CDR3 is given with its conserved first and last residue. A D gene is named only where the DNA matches it firmly. Not all rows give a size; the values are once, few, many and, for expanded clones, a class.

18,TRBD2,TRBJ2-1,TRBV7-8,few,TGTGCCAGCAGCCAAAGCCGGCTAGCGGGAGGCTCCTACAATGAGCAGTTCTTC,CASSQSRLAGGSYNEQFF
16,.,TRBJ2-3,TRBV11-2,.,TGTGCCAGCAGCTTGTATCAGGGGGGTAGCACAGATACGCAGTATTTT,CASSLYQGGSTDTQYF
14,TRBD2,TRBJ2-7,TRBV6-8,.,TGTGCCAGCAGCATAGCGGGAGAAGGCTACGAGCAGTACTTC,CASSIAGEGYEQYF
13,.,TRBJ1-4,TRBV20-1,.,TGCAGTGCTAGAGGAAGGGGAAGTGAAAAACTGTTTTTT,CSARGRGSEKLFF
16,.,TRBJ1-4,TRBV4-1,.,TGCGCCAGCAGCCCCCACCGGAGGGCTGAGTATGAAAAACTGTTTTTT,CASSPHRRAEYEKLFF
13,.,TRBJ1-1,TRBV7-9,.,TGTGCCAGCAGCTGGGAGAGCGGTGGTGAAGCTTTCTTT,CASSWESGGEAFF
15,.,TRBJ2-7,TRBV7-8,many,TGTGCCAGCAGCTTAGGGGTTAGCGGCTCCTACGAGCAGTACTTC,CASSLGVSGSYEQYF
15,TRBD2,TRBJ2-1,TRBV20-1,.,TGCAGTGCTAGTGGACTAGCGGGAAGTTACAATGAGCAGTTCTTC,CSASGLAGSYNEQFF
17,TRBD2,TRBJ2-3,TRBV28,.,TGTGCCAGCAGTTTCGCTCGGGACTACTACCTGGCAGATACGCAGTATTTT,CASSFARDYYLADTQYF
13,TRBD1,TRBJ1-1,TRBV7-6,.,TGTGCCAGCAGCCAGGGACAGGGTGGGGCGGCTTTCTTT,CASSQGQGGAAFF
16,TRBD2,TRBJ2-3,TRBV10-2,.,TGCGCCAGCAGTGAGTTGACGGGGGGGCCGTTGGATACGCAGTATTTT,CASSELTGGPLDTQYF
13,.,TRBJ2-3,TRBV6-2/TRBV6-3,.,TGTGCCAGCAGTTACGGCTTCACAGATACGCAGTATTTT,CASSYGFTDTQYF
17,TRBD2,TRBJ2-3,TRBV4-3,.,TGCGCCAGCAGCCGAGGACTAGCAGATACTAGCACAGATACGCAGTATTTT,CASSRGLADTSTDTQYF
15,.,TRBJ1-2,TRBV7-2,.,TGTGCCAGCAGCTTAACGATCGGTCCGGGTTATGGCTACACCTTC,CASSLTIGPGYGYTF
18,TRBD1,TRBJ1-5,TRBV6-1,.,TGTGCCAGCAGGGGGGACAGGGCACCCCTCTATAGCAATCAGCCCCAGCATTTT,CASRGDRAPLYSNQPQHF
15,TRBD1,TRBJ2-5,TRBV12-5,.,TGTGCTAGTGGTTCCCGGACAGGGTCTCGGGAGACCCAGTACTTC,CASGSRTGSRETQYF
17,.,TRBJ1-5,TRBV27,.,TGTGCCAGCAGTTTATCTTGGACAGTCGGTAGCAATCAGCCCCAGCATTTT,CASSLSWTVGSNQPQHF
13,TRBD2,TRBJ2-7,TRBV7-8,few,TGTGCCAGCAGCCAAAGCGGGGGCTACGAGCAGTACTTC,CASSQSGGYEQYF
13,TRBD1,TRBJ2-1,TRBV5-4,.,TGTGCCAGCAGCCAGGGACAGTCCAATGAGCAGTTCTTC,CASSQGQSNEQFF
13,.,TRBJ1-2,TRBV2,few,TGTGCCAGCAGTAGGGACGCTAACTATGGCTACACCTTC,CASSRDANYGYTF
14,.,TRBJ1-4,TRBV6-5,.,TGTGCCAGCAGTTACTTAATTGGGGGGGAAAAACTGTTTTTT,CASSYLIGGEKLFF
13,.,TRBJ2-7,TRBV7-9,.,TGTGCCAGCAGCTTAACTGGCATAGGGGAGCAGTACTTC,CASSLTGIGEQYF
15,.,TRBJ1-2,TRBV12-3/TRBV12-4,.,TGTGCCAGCAGTTTAGATCTGCGGGCAGACTATGGCTACACCTTC,CASSLDLRADYGYTF
15,TRBD1,TRBJ2-5,TRBV7-6,.,TGTGCCAGCAGCCTGGGGCGACAGGGCAAAGAGACCCAGTACTTC,CASSLGRQGKETQYF
17,.,TRBJ2-6,TRBV7-9,.,TGTGCCAGCAGCTCGGAACAGGTCCGGGCTGGGGCCAACGTCCTGACTTTC,CASSSEQVRAGANVLTF
13,.,TRBJ1-2,TRBV6-8,.,TGTGCCAGCGGTTACTCGGCGTTATATGGCTACACCTTC,CASGYSALYGYTF
14,.,TRBJ1-6,TRBV2,.,TGTGCCAGCAGCTTAATGGGGGAAAATTCACCCCTCCACTTT,CASSLMGENSPLHF
14,TRBD1,TRBJ2-5,TRBV12-3/TRBV12-4,.,TGTGCCAGCAGTTTATTGGACAGGGTAGAGACCCAGTACTTC,CASSLLDRVETQYF
11,.,TRBJ2-3,TRBV6-5,.,TGTGCCAGCGGACGTGGGGGACCGCTGTATTTT,CASGRGGPLYF
15,.,TRBJ2-1,TRBV7-2,.,TGTGCCAGCAGCCTGGGACCAAACTCCTACAATGAGCAGTTCTTC,CASSLGPNSYNEQFF
14,.,TRBJ2-5,TRBV7-8,.,TGTGCCAGCAGCTTAGATCCGGCTCAAGAGACCCAGTACTTC,CASSLDPAQETQYF
13,.,TRBJ2-7,TRBV20-1,.,TGCAGTGCAGCGGGACAGGTGACCTACGAGCAGTACTTC,CSAAGQVTYEQYF
13,.,TRBJ2-7,TRBV6-1,.,TGTGCCAGCAGTACAGCAGGGAAGTACGAGCAGTACTTC,CASSTAGKYEQYF
18,TRBD1,TRBJ1-5,TRBV28,.,TGTGCCACCCCGGGGGGGGGACAGGGAGAAAATAGCAATCAGCCCCAGCATTTT,CATPGGGQGENSNQPQHF
16,.,TRBJ1-5,TRBV7-9,.,TGTGCCAGCAGCCATGGGGCACCGAACAGCAATCAGCCCCAGCATTTT,CASSHGAPNSNQPQHF
16,TRBD2,TRBJ2-7,TRBV2,.,TGTGCCAGCTTAAGCCCGGGACTAGCGGAGACCTACGAGCAGTACTTC,CASLSPGLAETYEQYF
16,.,TRBJ2-7,TRBV7-2,.,TGTGCCAGCAGCCTCAACTCGGGGACGGTACTCTACGAGCAGTACTTC,CASSLNSGTVLYEQYF
13,TRBD1,TRBJ1-1,TRBV7-9,.,TGTGCCAGCAGCTTTACAGGGGACACTGAAGCTTTCTTT,CASSFTGDTEAFF
13,.,TRBJ2-7,TRBV10-3,few,TGTGCCATCAGTGAGTTTTCAGGGGTCGAGCAGTACTTC,CAISEFSGVEQYF
13,.,TRBJ2-1,TRBV7-2,.,TGTGCCAGCAGCTTGTGGGGTAGCGATGAGCAGTTCTTC,CASSLWGSDEQFF
17,.,TRBJ2-1,TRBV7-9,.,TGTGCCAGCAGCCTCGGGGTGGGCCTAGCAGACAACAATGAGCAGTTCTTC,CASSLGVGLADNNEQFF
15,.,TRBJ1-2,TRBV7-8,few,TGTGCCAGCAGCCCCAGTCGAGATGGGCGCTATGGCTACACCTTC,CASSPSRDGRYGYTF
17,TRBD2,TRBJ2-5,TRBV4-3,.,TGCGCCAGCAGCCAAGGGACTAGCGGGAGTTACGGAGAGACCCAGTACTTC,CASSQGTSGSYGETQYF
13,.,TRBJ2-3,TRBV7-2,many,TGTGCCAGCAGCTTAGACTACACAGATACGCAGTATTTT,CASSLDYTDTQYF
13,.,TRBJ2-5,TRBV5-6,once,TGTGCCAGCAGCTTGATAGGTTGGGAGACCCAGTACTTC,CASSLIGWETQYF
15,.,TRBJ1-6,TRBV18,.,TGTGCCAGCTCACCAGGGCCACCCCATAATTCACCCCTCCACTTT,CASSPGPPHNSPLHF
13,.,TRBJ1-6,TRBV5-3,.,TGTGCCAGCAGCCGAGTTACAGGGAAACCCCTCCACTTT,CASSRVTGKPLHF
13,.,TRBJ1-1,TRBV7-9,few,TGTGCCAGCAGCCCCGCATTGAACACTGAAGCTTTCTTT,CASSPALNTEAFF
16,TRBD2,TRBJ2-7,TRBV11-2,.,TGTGCCAGCAGCTTACGGGAGGGAGCGGGACTCTACGAGCAGTCCTTC,CASSLREGAGLYEQSF
16,.,TRBJ1-1,TRBV6-2/TRBV6-3,.,TGTGCCAGCAGACGACCAACGACTGGTAAACACACTGAAGCTTTCTTT,CASRRPTTGKHTEAFF
14,.,TRBJ2-5,TRBV7-9,few,TGTGCCAGCAGCTTGAGACTAGTTTTCGAGACCCAGTACTTC,CASSLRLVFETQYF
14,.,TRBJ1-3,TRBV6-2/TRBV6-3,.,TGTGCCAGCAGTCGGAATCTCGAAGGAAACACCATATATTTT,CASSRNLEGNTIYF
17,.,TRBJ2-2,TRBV15,.,TGTGCCACCAGCAGAGATCGGGGACTTAGCGGAACCGGGGAGCTGTTTTTT,CATSRDRGLSGTGELFF
12,.,TRBJ2-3,TRBV6-1,many,TGTGCCAGCAGTGAGGGAACAGATACGCAGTATTTT,CASSEGTDTQYF
13,.,TRBJ2-7,TRBV12-3/TRBV12-4,.,TGTGCCAGCAGTTTTAACCGTGGTACGGAGCAGTACTTC,CASSFNRGTEQYF
15,.,TRBJ2-4,TRBV28,once,TGTGCCAGCAGTGGAAGGGGGGCCTCTCTTGACATTCAGTACTTC,CASSGRGASLDIQYF
17,.,TRBJ2-7,TRBV7-2,few,TGTGCCAGCAGCTCTGTATCCTACCTTGACAGGCCCTACGAGCAGTACTTC,CASSSVSYLDRPYEQYF
15,.,TRBJ1-2,TRBV7-8,few,TGTGCCAGCAGCTTCAAGGTCACCGTGGGGGATGGCTACACCTTC,CASSFKVTVGDGYTF
17,TRBD1,TRBJ1-2,TRBV6-5,few,TGTGCCAGCAGTTACGACGGGCAGGGGGCAGCTAACTATGGCTACACCTTC,CASSYDGQGAANYGYTF